This T cell receptor beta chain emerged from a study of Ad26.COV2.S vaccination and SARS-CoV-2 variants. The CDR3 extends over 16 amino acids. Trimming took off 5 bases at V and 4 bases at J, with 17 bases between the two ends. The V gene's germline CDR1 is MDHEN and CDR2 SYDVKM. Clones were read by immunoSEQ multiplex PCR, and TCRdb kept only the in-frame ones, dropping some. In the table there are some 520,000 clones, around 85% of which are singletons. Treatment denoted: 19 received Ad26.COV2.S at low or high dose, single or two shots; about five received placebo; per-sample allocation not given. The investigators took samples on day 63 after the first vaccine or placebo injection.

The clonotype was recovered from a person aged 18-65 years who received the Ad26.COV2.S COVID-19 vaccine or a placebo. The chain carries TRBV28 and TRBJ1-4, with D possibly TRBD1 on 5 matching bases. The sequencing here drew on peripheral blood, taken in a trial of Ad26.COV2.S vaccine versus placebo. CDR3 loop: CASSTSSRVRNEKLFF. The CDR3 coding sequence is TGTGCCAGCAGTACATCCTCCAGGGTTCGTAATGAAAAACTGTTTTTT.